The rows below give T cell receptor beta chains drawn from one sample of a study of T cells after yellow fever vaccination. Via MiXCR, TCRdb re-called the 5' RACE reads, giving one row per CDR3 protein. The sample lists roughly 74,000 distinct CDR3 sequences; approximately 6.9% were seen once. The source was CD8+ T cells sorted from PBMCs, collected more than 4 days after the first yellow fever vaccination. Receptors originate from a man aged 18 to 35 who received the YFV17D yellow fever vaccine. Each CDR3 is given with its conserved first and last residue. Each record gives: clone size, V gene, D gene, J gene, CDR3 DNA, CDR3 protein. A D gene is named only where the DNA matches it firmly. Only some rows state a clone size, as once, few, many or a class for expanded clones.

>-|TRBV12-3/TRBV12-4|-|TRBJ2-1
TGTGCCAGCAGTTTGGGGGGTTCGTCCGAGCAGTTCTTC
CASSLGGSSEQFF
>few|TRBV5-6|TRBD1|TRBJ2-7
TGTGCCAGCAGCGTGACAGGGTACAACGTAAACGAGCAGTACTTC
CASSVTGYNVNEQYF
>-|TRBV29-1|TRBD1|TRBJ1-2
TGCAGCGTTACAGGGGGGTCTAACTATGGCTACACCTTC
CSVTGGSNYGYTF
>many|TRBV11-2|TRBD1|TRBJ1-2
TGTGCCAGCAGCTTAGAGTTGGGACAGGGAGCTAACTATGGCTACACCTTC
CASSLELGQGANYGYTF
>many|TRBV6-2/TRBV6-3|TRBD1|TRBJ2-7
TGTGCCAGCAACCATAGCCCGGGACAGGGTGCCTACGAGCAGTACTTC
CASNHSPGQGAYEQYF
>many|TRBV6-5|TRBD1|TRBJ2-5
TGTGCCAGCAGCATCCGGGACAGCCAAGAGACCCAGTACTTC
CASSIRDSQETQYF
>few|TRBV6-6|TRBD2|TRBJ2-5
TGTGCCAGCAGATACGGCGGGCGGGGGGCCCTAGAGACCCAGTACTTC
CASRYGGRGALETQYF
>few|TRBV7-2|-|TRBJ1-2
TGTGCCAGCAGCTTGGGAGGGACGTATGGCTACACCTTC
CASSLGGTYGYTF
>many|TRBV7-9|-|TRBJ2-3
TGTGCCAGCAGCCGGCGGGACAGACCACGTGGGGATACGCAGTATTTT
CASSRRDRPRGDTQYF
>-|TRBV10-3|TRBD1|TRBJ2-7
TGTGCCATCAATGAACCGGGACAGGGATACGAGCAGTACTTC
CAINEPGQGYEQYF
>few|TRBV5-4|-|TRBJ1-2
TGTGCCAGCAGCTTGGTCGGGGGGCCGAGGGGCTACACCTTC
CASSLVGGPRGYTF
>-|TRBV9|-|TRBJ2-7
TGTGCCAGCAGCGTAGAAGGACGGCCCCACTACGAGCAGTACTTC
CASSVEGRPHYEQYF